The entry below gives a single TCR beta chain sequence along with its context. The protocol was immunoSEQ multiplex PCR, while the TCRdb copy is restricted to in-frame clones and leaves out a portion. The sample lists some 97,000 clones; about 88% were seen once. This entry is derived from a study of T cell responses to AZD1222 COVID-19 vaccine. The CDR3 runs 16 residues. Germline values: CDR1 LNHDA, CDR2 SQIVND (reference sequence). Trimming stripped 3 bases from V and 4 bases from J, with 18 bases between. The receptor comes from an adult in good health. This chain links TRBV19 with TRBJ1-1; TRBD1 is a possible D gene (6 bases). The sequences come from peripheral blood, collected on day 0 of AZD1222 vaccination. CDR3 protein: CASSIEYRRGTTEAFF. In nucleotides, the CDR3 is TGTGCCAGTAGTATCGAGTATAGGAGGGGGACCACTGAAGCTTTCTTT.